This is a list of T cell receptor beta chains from one sample in a study of T-cell memory formation after mild COVID-19. TCRdb analysed the 5' RACE reads with MiXCR anew, one entry per CDR3 protein. The sample yields approximately 180,000 distinct CDR3 sequences, roughly 16% seen once. Material for sequencing was PBMCs or a T cell subset sorted from them (not recorded which). The receptors were sampled from an adult woman who had mild COVID-19 (a few samples of this study predate the infection). Cell type and time point are not known. The CDR3 runs from the conserved cysteine through the conserved F or W. The order of the fields is D gene, clone size, V gene, J gene, CDR3 DNA, CDR3 protein. The D gene is left open where the match is weak. The size of a clone is reported for some rows only, either as once, few or many, or as a class for expanded clones.

D gene: .; clone size: many; V gene: TRBV6-6; J gene: TRBJ2-1; CDR3 DNA: TGTGCCAGCAGTTACAGGGGGGAGGCCCAGGAGAATGAGCAGTTCTTC; CDR3 protein: CASSYRGEAQENEQFF
D gene: .; clone size: .; V gene: TRBV4-2; J gene: TRBJ2-6; CDR3 DNA: TGTGCCAGCAGCCAAGTTCGGCTCTCTGGGGCCAACGTCCTGACTTTC; CDR3 protein: CASSQVRLSGANVLTF
D gene: TRBD2; clone size: few; V gene: TRBV29-1; J gene: TRBJ2-1; CDR3 DNA: TGCAGCGGACTTAGCGGGAGTGGTGGGAATGAGCAGTTCTTC; CDR3 protein: CSGLSGSGGNEQFF
D gene: TRBD2; clone size: few; V gene: TRBV5-8; J gene: TRBJ2-1; CDR3 DNA: TGTGCCAGCAGCTACCCCGGAACTAGCGGGGGGATTTATGAGCAGTTCTTC; CDR3 protein: CASSYPGTSGGIYEQFF
D gene: TRBD2; clone size: few; V gene: TRBV20-1; J gene: TRBJ2-1; CDR3 DNA: TGCAGTGCTAGCGAGCGGGGGGTCGATGAGCAGTTCTTC; CDR3 protein: CSASERGVDEQFF
D gene: .; clone size: .; V gene: TRBV4-1; J gene: TRBJ1-4; CDR3 DNA: TGCGCCAGCAGCCAAGATCTTACAGTGACTAATGAAAAACTGTTTTTT; CDR3 protein: CASSQDLTVTNEKLFF
D gene: TRBD2; clone size: few; V gene: TRBV7-9; J gene: TRBJ2-1; CDR3 DNA: TGTGCCAGCAGCTTTGCCGGACTAGCCGATGAGCAGTTCTTC; CDR3 protein: CASSFAGLADEQFF
D gene: .; clone size: .; V gene: TRBV14; J gene: TRBJ2-1; CDR3 DNA: TGTGCCAGCAACGAAGTTAGCTCCTACAATGAGCAGTTCTTC; CDR3 protein: CASNEVSSYNEQFF
D gene: TRBD1; clone size: many; V gene: TRBV5-1; J gene: TRBJ2-7; CDR3 DNA: TGCGCCAGCAGCGCGGGACAGGGGACCTACGAGCAGTACTTC; CDR3 protein: CASSAGQGTYEQYF
D gene: TRBD1; clone size: .; V gene: TRBV7-9; J gene: TRBJ2-5; CDR3 DNA: TGTGCCAGCAGCCCAAATCGACAGGGCGGTTTGGAGACCCAGTACTTC; CDR3 protein: CASSPNRQGGLETQYF
D gene: TRBD1; clone size: .; V gene: TRBV20-1; J gene: TRBJ1-1; CDR3 DNA: TGCAGTGCTAGAGCGTCGAGACAGGGAAAGACTGAAGCTTTCTTT; CDR3 protein: CSARASRQGKTEAFF
D gene: .; clone size: many; V gene: TRBV5-1; J gene: TRBJ1-1; CDR3 DNA: TGCGCCAGCAAGGGGGACCCAAACACTGAAGCTTTCTTT; CDR3 protein: CASKGDPNTEAFF
D gene: .; clone size: few; V gene: TRBV5-5; J gene: TRBJ1-1; CDR3 DNA: TGTGCCAGCAGCTTGGCCGGACGGGCGTCCAACACTGAAGCTTTCTTT; CDR3 protein: CASSLAGRASNTEAFF
D gene: .; clone size: few; V gene: TRBV9; J gene: TRBJ2-5; CDR3 DNA: TGTGCCAGCAGCGTAGAAGCGGGCGGGTCCCAAGCGACCCAGTACTTC; CDR3 protein: CASSVEAGGSQATQYF
D gene: TRBD1; clone size: .; V gene: TRBV20-1; J gene: TRBJ1-6; CDR3 DNA: TGCAGTGCTAGAAAGGGACAGAACAATTCACCCCTCCACTTT; CDR3 protein: CSARKGQNNSPLHF
D gene: .; clone size: .; V gene: TRBV24-1; J gene: TRBJ1-1; CDR3 DNA: TGTGCCACCAGTGAAAGGGGGACTGAAGCTTTCTTT; CDR3 protein: CATSERGTEAFF
D gene: .; clone size: .; V gene: TRBV12-3/TRBV12-4; J gene: TRBJ2-7; CDR3 DNA: TGTGCCACCTCGAAAGCGGGTGAGCAGTACTTC; CDR3 protein: CATSKAGEQYF
D gene: TRBD2; clone size: few; V gene: TRBV7-2; J gene: TRBJ2-5; CDR3 DNA: TGTGCCAGCAGCTTAGACCAGCGGGGGCCAGAGACCCAGTACTTC; CDR3 protein: CASSLDQRGPETQYF
D gene: .; clone size: .; V gene: TRBV12-3/TRBV12-4; J gene: TRBJ1-2; CDR3 DNA: TGTGCCAGCAGTTTAGCCGGGACTGTTAACTATGGCTACACCTTC; CDR3 protein: CASSLAGTVNYGYTF
D gene: .; clone size: few; V gene: TRBV6-5; J gene: TRBJ1-2; CDR3 DNA: TGTGCCAGCAGTTACTCGTATAGGGGGGCGTATGGCTACACCTTC; CDR3 protein: CASSYSYRGAYGYTF
D gene: .; clone size: once; V gene: TRBV11-3; J gene: TRBJ2-7; CDR3 DNA: TGTGCCAGCAGCACAGGGGGGGGCAATTACGAGCAGTACTTC; CDR3 protein: CASSTGGGNYEQYF
D gene: .; clone size: .; V gene: TRBV5-1; J gene: TRBJ2-1; CDR3 DNA: TGCGCCAGCAGCTTTAGAGGGGTCGATGAGCAGTTCTTC; CDR3 protein: CASSFRGVDEQFF
D gene: .; clone size: many; V gene: TRBV11-3; J gene: TRBJ2-1; CDR3 DNA: TGTGCCAGCAGCCCGTCGGGGGATCTCTACAATGAGCAGTTCTTC; CDR3 protein: CASSPSGDLYNEQFF
D gene: .; clone size: .; V gene: TRBV5-6; J gene: TRBJ1-1; CDR3 DNA: TGTGCCAGCAGCTTGTCCCCAGGGTTCACTGAAGCTTTCTTT; CDR3 protein: CASSLSPGFTEAFF
D gene: .; clone size: once; V gene: TRBV6-5; J gene: TRBJ1-5; CDR3 DNA: TGTGCCAGCAGCCTGCTAGGGCCGGGTCAGCCCCAGCATTTT; CDR3 protein: CASSLLGPGQPQHF
D gene: .; clone size: .; V gene: TRBV2; J gene: TRBJ1-1; CDR3 DNA: TGTGCCAGCAGTGAAAGGAGGGGGAACACTGAAGCTTTCTTT; CDR3 protein: CASSERRGNTEAFF
D gene: TRBD2; clone size: many; V gene: TRBV18; J gene: TRBJ2-3; CDR3 DNA: TGTGCCAGCGCAACCGCGGGGGGCACAGATACGCAGTATTTT; CDR3 protein: CASATAGGTDTQYF
D gene: TRBD1; clone size: .; V gene: TRBV11-3; J gene: TRBJ2-2; CDR3 DNA: TGTGCCAGCAGCTTAGGACAGGGGAGCACCGGGGAGCTGTTTTTT; CDR3 protein: CASSLGQGSTGELFF
D gene: .; clone size: .; V gene: TRBV7-2; J gene: TRBJ1-2; CDR3 DNA: TGTGCCAGCAGCCTTCGGAACTATGGCTACACCTTC; CDR3 protein: CASSLRNYGYTF